Listed below are T cell receptor beta chains from one sample, sequenced in a study of post-analysis software for immune sequencing data. MiXCR, run by TCRdb on the PCR reads, gives a single entry per CDR3 protein. The sample contains roughly 570,000 distinct CDR3 sequences, 30% to 40% of which appear only once. Material: blood. All receptors derive from a girl aged 2-17 years with multiple sclerosis. CDR3s include the opening cysteine and the closing phenylalanine or tryptophan. A D gene is named only where the DNA matches it firmly. A clone size is listed for some rows: how often the clone was seen (once, few, many), or a class if it is expanded.

abundance	j_gene	v_gene	d_gene	CDR3nt	CDR3aa
.	TRBJ2-1	TRBV5-4	TRBD1	TGTGCCAGCCGAATACGGGACAGGGGGCCTAATGAGCAGTTCTTC	CASRIRDRGPNEQFF
.	TRBJ2-5	TRBV3-1	TRBD2	TGTGCCAGCAGCCAAGATCTTAGCGGGGGAGAGACCCAGTACTTC	CASSQDLSGGETQYF
few	TRBJ2-3	TRBV20-1	TRBD2	TGCAGTGCTAGACCGGCTAGCGGGGGGTACGCAGATACGCAGTATTTT	CSARPASGGYADTQYF
.	TRBJ1-1	TRBV9	.	TGTGCCAGCAGCGTTCAGGGGAGCACTGAAGCTTTCTTT	CASSVQGSTEAFF
.	TRBJ2-1	TRBV24-1	.	TGTGCCACCAGTGATTTGATGGGTAACTCCTACAATGAGCAGTTCTTC	CATSDLMGNSYNEQFF
few	TRBJ2-1	TRBV11-2	.	TGTGCCAGCAGCTCCCCCCTAGCTGGCAATGAGCAGTTCTTC	CASSSPLAGNEQFF
few	TRBJ1-5	TRBV5-5	.	TGTGCCAGCAGCTTGTTGGGTCAGAGCAATCAGCCCCAGCATTTT	CASSLLGQSNQPQHF
few	TRBJ2-7	TRBV5-6	.	TGTGCCAGCAGCTTGCAACTAGCCGAGCAGTACTTC	CASSLQLAEQYF
few	TRBJ1-6	TRBV15	TRBD1	TGTGCCACCAGCGACAGGGGGCTAAATTCACCCCTCCACTTT	CATSDRGLNSPLHF
once	TRBJ2-7	TRBV12-3/TRBV12-4	TRBD2	TGTGCCAGCAGTTTGGGAGGGGCAGGGAGGTCCTACGAGCAGTACTTC	CASSLGGAGRSYEQYF
.	TRBJ1-5	TRBV6-2/TRBV6-3	TRBD1	TGTGCCAGCAGTTACTTGTCGGGACAGGGGGGCCCCCCCACTTATAGCAATCAGCCCCAGCATTTT	CASSYLSGQGGPPTYSNQPQHF
.	TRBJ1-2	TRBV28	.	TGTGCCAGCAGATCACTTGCGGCCGATCTCACCTTC	CASRSLAADLTF
.	TRBJ2-1	TRBV20-1	.	TGCAGTGCTAGAGATACAGGACATCTGCAAGAGACCCAGTTCTTC	CSARDTGHLQETQFF
.	TRBJ1-1	TRBV7-2	.	TGTGGCAGCAGCTTCGGACGGGCGAACACTGAAGCTTTCTTT	CGSSFGRANTEAFF
once	TRBJ2-7	TRBV6-6	.	TGTGCCAGCACCTCGGACACTTTCTACGAGCAGTACTTC	CASTSDTFYEQYF
.	TRBJ2-2	TRBV2	TRBD1	TGTGCCAGCAGTGAAGCCGGGACAGGGGGATTGAGGGAGCTGTTTTTT	CASSEAGTGGLRELFF
few	TRBJ1-6	TRBV27	TRBD1	TGTGCCAGCAGTTCAAACCGGGACAGCTTTAGTTCACCCCTCCACTTT	CASSSNRDSFSSPLHF
.	TRBJ2-7	TRBV7-9	.	TGTGCCAGCAGCCCCCAGGGAACCGAGCAGTACTTC	CASSPQGTEQYF
.	TRBJ2-1	TRBV14	.	TGTGCCGCTCGAAGGAGCTTCAGGGCCTACAATGAGCAGTTCTTC	CAARRSFRAYNEQFF
few	TRBJ2-5	TRBV20-1	TRBD1	TGCAGTGCTAGAGTAGAGACAGGGGCACAAGAGACCCAGTACTTC	CSARVETGAQETQYF
.	TRBJ2-5	TRBV20-1	TRBD2	TGCAGTGCTAGACTCGAGCGGGGGGACCAAGAGACCCAGTACTTC	CSARLERGDQETQYF
.	TRBJ2-5	TRBV20-1	.	TGCAGTGCTAGAGGCGGGGGCTGGTACCAAGAGACCCAGTACTTC	CSARGGGWYQETQYF
.	TRBJ2-3	TRBV5-1	.	TGCGCCAGCAGCATATATACAGGGACAGATACGCAGTATTTT	CASSIYTGTDTQYF
.	TRBJ2-5	TRBV7-3	.	TGTGCCGGCAGCTTGATCGTTCAAGAGACCCAGTACTTC	CAGSLIVQETQYF
.	TRBJ2-1	TRBV5-1	.	TGCGCCAGCAGCTTGACGCCCGGACAGTACAATGAGCAGTTCTTC	CASSLTPGQYNEQFF
.	TRBJ2-7	TRBV4-1	TRBD2	TGCGCCAGCAGTCCAATATCCCCAAGCGGGGCCCCTCGGAACGAGCAGTACTTC	CASSPISPSGAPRNEQYF
once	TRBJ2-4	TRBV3-1	.	TGTGCCAGCAGCCAAGATTTGGGGGGGCTGAGCAAAAACATTCAGTACTTC	CASSQDLGGLSKNIQYF
.	TRBJ2-7	TRBV6-1	.	TGTGCCAGCAGTGGGCAGGGGCGCTCCGAAAGCTCCTACAATGAGCAGTACTTC	CASSGQGRSESSYNEQYF
.	TRBJ1-6	TRBV2	.	TGTGCCAGCAGTGAAGCGGGCAGGACCAATTCACCCCTCCACTTT	CASSEAGRTNSPLHF
few	TRBJ2-3	TRBV5-4	.	TGTGCCAGCAGCGCCCGAACAGGGCCAGATACGCAGTATTTT	CASSARTGPDTQYF